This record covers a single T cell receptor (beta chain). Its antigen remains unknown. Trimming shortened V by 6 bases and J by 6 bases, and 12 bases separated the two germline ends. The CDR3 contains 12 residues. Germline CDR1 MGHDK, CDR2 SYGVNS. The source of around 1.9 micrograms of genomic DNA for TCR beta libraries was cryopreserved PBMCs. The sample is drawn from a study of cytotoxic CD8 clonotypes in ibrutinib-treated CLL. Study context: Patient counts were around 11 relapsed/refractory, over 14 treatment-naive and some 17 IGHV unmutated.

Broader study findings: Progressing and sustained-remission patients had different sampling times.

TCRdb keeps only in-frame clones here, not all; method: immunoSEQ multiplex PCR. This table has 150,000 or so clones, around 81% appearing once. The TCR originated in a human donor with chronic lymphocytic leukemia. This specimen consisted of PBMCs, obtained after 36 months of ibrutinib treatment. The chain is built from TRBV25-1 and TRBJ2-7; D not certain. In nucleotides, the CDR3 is TGTGCCAGCAGAGCCGCTGTCGGCGAGCAGTACTTC. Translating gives CASRAAVGEQYF.